These 28 T cell receptor beta chains were all obtained from the same sample, sequenced in a study of blood T cell repertoires in COVID-19. Repertoires were generated with immunoSEQ multiplex PCR, while TCRdb's copy carries only in-frame clones and drops some. The sample carries tens of thousands of clones, around four fifths recorded once. Sequencing input: peripheral blood. The receptor source for this set is a human donor in a cohort sampled during active COVID-19.

This chain links TRBV5-5 with TRBJ1-3, with D perhaps TRBD1 (6 bases). The germline V gene encodes CDR1 SGHKS and CDR2 YYEKEE (reference sequence). The CDR3 has 14 amino acids. Trimming took off 3 bases at V and 7 bases at J, with 14 bases between the two ends. CDR3 DNA sequence: TGTGCCAGCAGCTCGGCCGGCCAGGGGAACACCATATATTTT. Translated, it gives CASSSAGQGNTIYF. Using reference TRBV5-5 and TRBJ1-3 for the parts outside the CDR3, the full variable domain is DAGVTQSPTHLIKTRGQQVTLRCSPISGHKSVSWYQQVLGQGPQFIFQYYEKEERGRGNFPDRFSARQFPNYSSELNVNALLLGDSALYLCASSSAGQGNTIYFGEGSWLTVV.

This chain uses TRBV10-3 with TRBJ1-1, with 7 bases matching TRBD1. This CDR3 has 13 amino acids. The germline CDR1 and CDR2 sequences are ENHRY and SYGVKD. The J segment lost 4 bases and the V segment lost 7 bases, leaving 6 bases of the junction unmatched. The CDR3 region has the DNA TGTGCCATCACCCAGGACAGGCGCACTGAAGCTTTCTTT. Translation: CAITQDRRTEAFF.

The rearrangement uses TRBV12-5 and TRBJ1-5; tentative D call: TRBD1 (6 bases). The length of the CDR3 is 13 residues. From germline, CDR1 is LGHNT and CDR2 FRNRAP. V was shortened by 1 base and J by 6 bases, with 7 bases between the two germline ends. In nucleotides, the CDR3 is TGTGCTAGTGGTTTGGAACAGGGTCAGCCCCAGCATTTT. Translated, it gives CASGLEQGQPQHF.

The chain links TRBV15 to TRBJ1-2, with TRBD1 matching 10 bases. J lost 6 bases, V lost 2 bases, and 6 bases had no gene match. Germline values: CDR1 LNHNV, CDR2 YYDKDF (reference sequence). This CDR3 is 15 amino acids long. CDR3 loop: CATSRSRTGGHGYTF. CDR3 nucleotide sequence: TGTGCCACCAGCAGATCAAGGACAGGGGGGCATGGCTACACCTTC.

The genes are TRBV7-6 and TRBJ2-1, with 9 bases lining up with TRBD1. Germline CDR1 and CDR2: SGHVS and FNYEAQ. V shed 5 bases and J 6 bases; nucleotides not matched to a gene: 8. There are 15 residues in the CDR3. The CDR3 loop reads CASSPRTGVANEQFF. The CDR3 coding sequence is TGTGCCAGCAGCCCCCGGACAGGGGTGGCCAATGAGCAGTTCTTC.

The chain carries TRBV18 and TRBJ2-5; possible D gene TRBD2, 6 bases. The length of the CDR3 is 16 residues. The V end was cut by 0 bases, the J end by 5 bases, with 16 bases between. CDR1 KGHSH and CDR2 LQKENI come from the germline V gene. The CDR3 DNA reads as TGTGCCAGCTCACCACCCGGGACTCTGGGCCCGGAGACCCAGTACTTC. This translates into CASSPPGTLGPETQYF.

The chain employs TRBV11-3 and TRBJ1-1; tentatively, D is TRBD1 (5 bases). V was trimmed by 3 bases and J by 3 bases, leaving 11 bases between them. Germline V gene sequence: CDR1 SGHNT, CDR2 YENEEA. The CDR3 spans 14 residues. The CDR3 loop reads CASSFRGGDTEAFF. The CDR3, as DNA: TGTGCCAGCAGCTTTAGGGGAGGTGACACTGAAGCTTTCTTT.

This clone occurred once. The chain recombines TRBV9 with TRBJ2-7; D might be TRBD2 (5 bases). Germline CDR1 reads SGDLS; CDR2 reads YYNGEE. Between the trimmed V and J ends, which lost 4 bases and 3 bases, there was a span of 11 bases. This CDR3 is built from 13 residues. The CDR3 reads CASSPRGVYEQYF. CDR3 sequence (DNA): TGTGCCAGCAGCCCCCGGGGAGTCTACGAGCAGTACTTC.

V gene TRBV18 combines with J gene TRBJ2-2; a weak D match, TRBD1 (6 bases). Germline lookup yields CDR1 KGHSH and CDR2 LQKENI. There are 17 residues in the CDR3. V lost 2 bases and J 7 bases, leaving 20 bases between the germline ends. The CDR3 sequence is CASSPGWWGQPNGELFF. The CDR3 DNA is TGTGCCAGCTCACCAGGATGGTGGGGGCAGCCAAACGGGGAGCTGTTTTTT. Full variable domain (missing parts from reference TRBV18 and TRBJ2-2): NAGVMQNPRHLVRRRGQEARLRCSPMKGHSHVYWYRQLPEEGLKFMVYLQKENIIDESGMPKERFSAEFPKEGPSILRIQQVVRGDSAAYFCASSPGWWGQPNGELFFGEGSRLTVL.

The J gene is TRBJ2-7, the V gene TRBV30; perhaps TRBD1 as D (6 bases). The CDR3 covers 14 residues. Trimming stripped 3 bases from V and 4 bases from J, with 16 bases between. The germline V gene has CDR1 GTSNPN and CDR2 SVGIG (reference sequence). The CDR3: CAWSPGQGIYEQYF. The CDR3 nucleotides read TGTGCCTGGAGCCCGGGACAAGGGATTTACGAGCAGTACTTC.

There are a few counts of this clone. The gene calls are TRBV18 and TRBJ2-3, with 7 bases aligning to TRBD1. CDR1 and CDR2 from the germline V gene are KGHSH and LQKENI. J lost 8 bases, V lost 3 bases, and 8 bases had no gene match. This CDR3 has 14 residues. The CDR3 loop is CASSPTDRSATQYF. The CDR3 DNA reads as TGTGCCAGCTCACCCACGGACAGGTCGGCTACGCAGTATTTT.

V is TRBV23-1 and J is TRBJ1-4; 9 bases agree with TRBD1. TRBV23-1 is recorded as an ORF, its role being uncertain. The V gene end was trimmed by 3 bases and the J gene end by 1 base; junction bases not matched to a gene: 18. The CDR3 length is 21 residues. The CDR3 DNA reads as TGCGCCAGCAGTCACCCTGGTACGGGACAGGGAATAGTTCAAACTAATGAAAAACTGTTTTTT. Its translation: CASSHPGTGQGIVQTNEKLFF.

CDR3 sequence (DNA): TGTGCCACCAGTGATTTACGCAGTCAAGAGACCCAGTACTTC. Protein product: CATSDLRSQETQYF. The chain links TRBV24-1 to TRBJ2-5; D is uncertain. The V gene's germline CDR1 is KGHDR and CDR2 SFDVKD. Trimming left V 1 base short and J 2 bases short, with 7 bases between. The CDR3 spans 14 residues.

The chain is built from TRBV7-8 and TRBJ2-2; D not certain. Trimming took off 0 bases at V and 3 bases at J, with 11 bases between the two ends. Germline-derived CDR1 and CDR2 are SGHVS and FQNEAQ. The CDR3 consists of 16 residues. CDR3 amino acids: CASSLAGSAYTGELFF. In DNA, the CDR3 is TGTGCCAGCAGCTTAGCCGGTTCAGCGTACACCGGGGAGCTGTTTTTT.

This clone has a handful of counts. V gene TRBV4-1 combines with J gene TRBJ1-4; D call uncertain. Per germline, CDR1 MGHRA and CDR2 YSYEKL. The CDR3 covers 14 residues. Trimming left V 4 bases short and J 7 bases short, with 13 bases between. For the CDR3, the DNA is TGCGCCAGCAGCCCGCAGGCGCTGGGTGAAAAACTGTTTTTT. Translating it yields CASSPQALGEKLFF.

The chain is built from TRBV6-5 and TRBJ1-1; possible D gene TRBD1, 6 bases. Germline V gene sequence: CDR1 MNHEY, CDR2 SVGAGI. This CDR3 comprises 13 residues. The V gene lost 4 bases and the J gene lost 5 bases, with 11 bases spanning the gap. CDR3 protein: CASSFSQGTEAFF. The CDR3 nucleotides read TGTGCCAGCAGTTTTTCTCAGGGGACTGAAGCTTTCTTT.

The V call is TRBV9, the J call TRBJ2-3, with 9 bases aligning to TRBD1. The V and J ends lost 2 bases and 4 bases, in that order; junction bases with no gene match: 5. Germline lookup yields CDR1 SGDLS and CDR2 YYNGEE. This CDR3 is 15 amino acids long. In nucleotides, the CDR3 is TGTGCCAGCAGCGTCGGGACAGGGATCCCAGATACGCAGTATTTT. Translation gives CASSVGTGIPDTQYF.

This clone was seen only once. The CDR3: CASSPIQTEAFF. CDR3 nucleotides: TGTGCCAGCTCACCAATTCAGACTGAAGCTTTCTTT. The chain has TRBV18 and TRBJ1-1, with D unresolved. V shed 2 bases and J shed 5 bases, with 6 bases lying between them. The CDR3 runs 12 residues. Germline V gene sequence: CDR1 KGHSH, CDR2 LQKENI.

This clone has only one observation. This sequence joins TRBV5-1 and TRBJ1-6; D ambiguous. The CDR3 covers 16 residues. V lost 1 base and J lost 5, with 13 bases in between. Germline CDR1 reads SGHRS; CDR2 reads YFSETQ. The CDR3: CASSLWETANNSPLHF. The CDR3 DNA sequence: TGCGCCAGCAGCTTGTGGGAGACGGCCAATAATTCACCCCTCCACTTT.

The rearrangement uses TRBV2 and TRBJ2-6; TRBD1 matches at 10 bases. The germline gives CDR1 SNHLY, CDR2 FYNNEI. Germline trimming cut 6 bases from V and 1 base from J; bases unmatched to any gene: 6. The CDR3 sequence is 17 residues long. CDR3 amino acids: CASSGQGVFSGANVLTF. CDR3 nucleotide sequence: TGTGCCAGCAGCGGACAGGGGGTGTTTTCTGGGGCCAACGTCCTGACTTTC.

The chain joins TRBV6-2 or TRBV6-3 to TRBJ2-2; no clear D gene. Germline CDR1 reads MNHEY; CDR2 reads SVGEGT. The V gene lost 4 bases and the J gene lost 0 bases, with 9 bases spanning the gap. CDR3 length: 15 amino acids. The CDR3 loop reads CASSLFRANTGELFF. For the CDR3, the DNA is TGTGCCAGCAGTTTGTTCCGTGCGAACACCGGGGAGCTGTTTTTT.

The table lists this clone with a count of one. This rearrangement joins TRBV2 to TRBJ2-3, with 13 bases matching TRBD2. Per germline, CDR1 SNHLY and CDR2 FYNNEI. V dropped 6 bases and J dropped 4; count of bases not matched to a gene: 10. This CDR3 contains 17 residues. CDR3 sequence reads: CASRDLSTSGGADTQYF. CDR3 DNA sequence: TGTGCCAGCAGGGACCTTTCAACTAGCGGGGGGGCAGATACGCAGTATTTT.

This chain joins TRBV5-1 and TRBJ1-2, with 8 nucleotides matching TRBD1. Germline CDR1 SGHRS, CDR2 YFSETQ. V was pared by 0 bases and J by 8 bases, with 6 bases of the junction left unmatched. The CDR3 extends over 14 amino acids. CDR3 residues: CASSLGQGAGGYTF. The CDR3 bases are TGCGCCAGCAGCTTGGGGCAGGGGGCGGGCGGCTACACCTTC.

This clone was seen just once. V and J are TRBV11-2 and TRBJ1-1, with D unclear. V dropped 5 bases and J dropped 6 bases, with 16 bases sitting between them. The CDR3 spans 14 residues. The germline gives CDR1 SGHAT, CDR2 FQNNGV. The CDR3 sequence is CASSPRRGGSEAFF. The DNA of the CDR3 is TGTGCCAGCAGCCCGAGACGGGGAGGGTCTGAAGCTTTCTTT.

This clone was detected once. This chain links TRBV18 with TRBJ2-7, with 7 bases aligning to TRBD1. This CDR3 spans 13 amino acids. Germline V lookup: CDR1 KGHSH, CDR2 LQKENI. Trimming took 4 bases from V and 3 from J; bases not matched to a gene: 3. CDR3 amino acids: CASSQGQFYEQYF. The DNA for the CDR3 is TGTGCCAGCTCACAGGGACAGTTCTACGAGCAGTACTTC.

The gene calls are TRBV6-5 and TRBJ2-7; a possible D gene is TRBD2 (6 bases). This CDR3 contains 14 residues. V was shortened by 10 bases and J by 2 bases, with 18 bases between the two germline ends. Germline values: CDR1 MNHEY, CDR2 SVGAGI. This chain's CDR3 is CATLNRDSAYEQYF. The CDR3 DNA reads TGTGCCACCCTAAACCGGGACTCGGCCTACGAGCAGTACTTC.

This clone showed up just a few times. The rearrangement joins TRBV11-2 to TRBJ1-2, with 9 bases that match TRBD1. Germline CDR1 and CDR2: SGHAT and FQNNGV. Unmatched junction bases numbered 5, after V lost 6 bases and J lost 0 bases. This CDR3 is 15 amino acids long. The CDR3 sequence: CASSFTGGANYGYTF. The CDR3, as DNA: TGTGCCAGCAGTTTTACAGGGGGCGCTAACTATGGCTACACCTTC. Filled out from reference TRBV11-2 and TRBJ1-2, the complete variable domain reads EAGVAQSPRYKIIEKRQSVAFWCNPISGHATLYWYQQILGQGPKLLIQFQNNGVVDDSQLPKDRFSAERLKGVDSTLKIQPAKLEDSAVYLCASSFTGGANYGYTFGSGTRLTVV.

The chain joins TRBV7-3 to TRBJ2-1, with TRBD1 matching over 12 bases. The V segment lost 3 bases and the J segment 8 bases; nucleotides outside the gene matches: 5. Germline loops: CDR1 SGHTA, CDR2 FQGTGA. CDR3 length: 15 amino acids. CDR3 amino acids: CASSFSGTGGHEQFF. CDR3 sequence (DNA): TGTGCCAGCAGCTTTTCCGGGACAGGGGGCCATGAGCAGTTCTTC.